The table lists the clone carrying this TCR beta chain with a few counts. The CDR3 length is 13 residues. Germline CDR1 reads KGHSH; CDR2 reads LQKENI. V was clipped by 1 base and J by 6 bases, with 10 bases between them. This specimen belongs to a study of blood T cell repertoires in COVID-19. Overall study: Whether acute or convalescent, the COVID-19 samples came from the United States, Italy and Spain. T cells, B-cell-depleted T cells, or PBMCs supplied cDNA or gDNA.

Generated by immunoSEQ multiplex PCR, the TCRdb table keeps only in-frame clones and is missing some. The repertoire includes 200,000 to 250,000 clones, around 84% of them detected once, and 15% to 20% sits in the top ten. Sequenced material: peripheral blood. The V call is TRBV18, the J call TRBJ2-7, with no clear D. This receptor was identified in an elderly woman with active or convalescent COVID-19. The CDR3 protein is CASSPLRGGEQYF. The CDR3 DNA is TGTGCCAGCTCACCACTACGAGGCGGCGAGCAGTACTTC.